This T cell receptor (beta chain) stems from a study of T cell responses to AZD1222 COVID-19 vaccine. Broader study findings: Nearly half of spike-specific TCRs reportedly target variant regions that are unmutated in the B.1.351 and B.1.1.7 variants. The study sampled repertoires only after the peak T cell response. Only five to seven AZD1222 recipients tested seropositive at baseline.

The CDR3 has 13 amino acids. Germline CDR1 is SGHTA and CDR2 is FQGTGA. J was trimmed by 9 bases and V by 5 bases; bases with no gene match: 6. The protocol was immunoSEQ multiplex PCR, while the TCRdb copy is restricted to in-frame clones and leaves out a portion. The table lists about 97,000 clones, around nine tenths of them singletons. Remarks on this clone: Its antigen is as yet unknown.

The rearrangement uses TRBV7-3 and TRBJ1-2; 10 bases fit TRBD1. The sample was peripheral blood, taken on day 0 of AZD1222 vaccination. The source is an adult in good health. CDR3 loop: CASSTSTGGSYTF. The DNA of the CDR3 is TGTGCCAGCAGCACCTCGACAGGGGGCAGCTACACCTTC.